The T cell receptor beta chain under discussion was sequenced for a study of blood T cell repertoires in COVID-19. Study context: There were acute and convalescent COVID-19 samples, and they came from the United States, Italy and Spain. The analysed material was cDNA or gDNA that came from T cells, B-cell-depleted T cells, or PBMCs.

Per the authors' pipeline: Estimation of nucleated cell counts relied on the amplification of reference gene primers. TCRdb's copy holds only in-frame clones and misses some; the assay was immunoSEQ multiplex PCR. The D gene and trimming were derived from the DNA, and the V and J assignments and clone size from that table. The table includes 150,000 to 200,000 clones, around nine tenths detected once. Trimming removed 5 bases at V and 4 bases at J, with 14 bases between. The germline V gene encodes CDR1 MNHEY and CDR2 SVGEGT. This CDR3 region has 14 residues. The chain recombines TRBV6-2 or TRBV6-3 with TRBJ1-2; D might be TRBD1 (6 bases). Sequenced input: peripheral blood. The TCR comes from a man aged 18-30 years with active or convalescent COVID-19. The chain's CDR3 is CASSLTGTIYGYTF. Here the CDR3 DNA reads TGTGCCAGCAGTCTTACCGGGACAATCTATGGCTACACCTTC.